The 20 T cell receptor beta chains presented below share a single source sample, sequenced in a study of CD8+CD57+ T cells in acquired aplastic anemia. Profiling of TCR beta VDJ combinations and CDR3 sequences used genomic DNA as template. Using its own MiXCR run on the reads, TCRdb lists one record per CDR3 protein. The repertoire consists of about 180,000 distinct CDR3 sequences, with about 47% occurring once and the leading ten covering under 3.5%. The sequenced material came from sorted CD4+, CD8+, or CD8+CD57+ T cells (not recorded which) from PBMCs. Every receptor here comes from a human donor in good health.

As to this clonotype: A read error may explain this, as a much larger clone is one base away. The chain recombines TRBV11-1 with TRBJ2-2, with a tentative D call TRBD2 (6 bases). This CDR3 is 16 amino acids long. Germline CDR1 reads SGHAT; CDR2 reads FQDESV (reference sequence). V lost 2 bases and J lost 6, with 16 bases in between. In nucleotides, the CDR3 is TGTGCCAGCAGCTTAACTTTCGGGAGCCGCGCCGGGGAGCTGTTTTTT. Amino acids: CASSLTFGSRAGELFF. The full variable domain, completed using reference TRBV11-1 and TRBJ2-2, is EAEVAQSPRYKITEKSQAVAFWCDPISGHATLYWYRQILGQGPELLVQFQDESVVDDSQLPKDRFSAERLKGVDSTLKIQPAELGDSAMYLCASSLTFGSRAGELFFGEGSRLTVL.

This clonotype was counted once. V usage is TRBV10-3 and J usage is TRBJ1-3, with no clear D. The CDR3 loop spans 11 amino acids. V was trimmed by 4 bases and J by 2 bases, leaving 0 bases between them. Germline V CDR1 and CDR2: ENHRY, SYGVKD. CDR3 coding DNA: TGTGCCATCAGTGCTGGAAACACCATATATTTT. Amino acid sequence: CAISAGNTIYF.

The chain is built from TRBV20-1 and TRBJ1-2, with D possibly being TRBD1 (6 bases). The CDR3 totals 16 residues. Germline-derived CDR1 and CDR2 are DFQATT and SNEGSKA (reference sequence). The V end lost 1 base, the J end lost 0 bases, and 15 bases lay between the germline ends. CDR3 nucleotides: TGCAGTGCTAGAGCGCCACAGGGCTCAGCTAACTATGGCTACACCTTC. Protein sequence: CSARAPQGSANYGYTF.

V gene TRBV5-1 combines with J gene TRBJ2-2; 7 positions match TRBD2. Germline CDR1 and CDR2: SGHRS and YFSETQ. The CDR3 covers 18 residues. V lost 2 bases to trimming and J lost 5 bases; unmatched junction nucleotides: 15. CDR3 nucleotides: TGCGCCAGCAGCTTCGTAGTGGCGGGAGCTATCGAAACCGGGGAGCTGTTTTTT. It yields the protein CASSFVVAGAIETGELFF.

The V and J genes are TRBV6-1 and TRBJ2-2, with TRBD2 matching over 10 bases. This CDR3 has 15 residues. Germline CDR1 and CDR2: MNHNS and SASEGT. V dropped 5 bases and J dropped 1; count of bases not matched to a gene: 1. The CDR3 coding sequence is TGTGCCAGCAGTAGACTAGCGGGGAACACCGGGGAGCTGTTTTTT. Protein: CASSRLAGNTGELFF.

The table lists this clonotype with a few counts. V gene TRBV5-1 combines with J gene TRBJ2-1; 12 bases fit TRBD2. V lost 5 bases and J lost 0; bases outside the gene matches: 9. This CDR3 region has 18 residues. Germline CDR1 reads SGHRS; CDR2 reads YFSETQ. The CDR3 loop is CASRQLAGGSYSYNEQFF. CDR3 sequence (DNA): TGCGCCAGCAGACAACTAGCGGGAGGTAGCTACTCCTACAATGAGCAGTTCTTC.

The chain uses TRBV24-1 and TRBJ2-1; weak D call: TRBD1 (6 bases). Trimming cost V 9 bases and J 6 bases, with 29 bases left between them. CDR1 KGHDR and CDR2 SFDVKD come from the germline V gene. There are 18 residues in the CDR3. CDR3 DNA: TGTGCCACCGCCAGCGGCAGGGGTGCTAGGTTCTTCGGCAATGAGCAGTTCTTC. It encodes CATASGRGARFFGNEQFF.

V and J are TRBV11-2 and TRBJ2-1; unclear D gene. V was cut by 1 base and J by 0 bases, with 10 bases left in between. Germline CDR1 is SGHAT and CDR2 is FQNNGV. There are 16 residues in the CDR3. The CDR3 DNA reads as TGTGCCAGCAGCTTAGTTCTGGTTAGCTCCTACAATGAGCAGTTCTTC. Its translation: CASSLVLVSSYNEQFF.

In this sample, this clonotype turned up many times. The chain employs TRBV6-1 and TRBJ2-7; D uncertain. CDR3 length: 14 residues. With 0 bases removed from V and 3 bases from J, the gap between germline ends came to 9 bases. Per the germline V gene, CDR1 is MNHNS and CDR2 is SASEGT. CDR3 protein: CASSEAARYYEQYF. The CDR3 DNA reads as TGTGCCAGCAGTGAAGCCGCAAGGTACTACGAGCAGTACTTC.

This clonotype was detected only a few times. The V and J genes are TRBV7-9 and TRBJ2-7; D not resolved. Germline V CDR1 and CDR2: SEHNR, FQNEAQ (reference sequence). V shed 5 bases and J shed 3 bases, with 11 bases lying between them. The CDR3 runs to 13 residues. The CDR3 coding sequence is TGTGCCAGCAGCCCCCCCGGTCTCTACGAGCAGTACTTC. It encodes CASSPPGLYEQYF.

The CDR3 protein is CASSVASSMVNEQFF. The CDR3 region has the DNA TGTGCCAGCAGCGTGGCTAGCAGCATGGTAAATGAGCAGTTCTTC. The V and J genes are TRBV9 and TRBJ2-1, with a weak D call TRBD2 (5 bases). V was shortened by 2 bases and J by 7 bases, with 16 bases between the two germline ends. The CDR3 runs 15 residues. From germline, CDR1 is SGDLS and CDR2 YYNGEE.

CDR3 in amino acids: CATAGRWPPEGYTF. DNA of the CDR3: TGTGCCACCGCAGGTAGGTGGCCTCCCGAAGGCTACACCTTC. This chain links TRBV24-1 with TRBJ1-2, with unresolved D. The CDR3 is 14 residues long. Trimming took 9 bases from V and 8 from J, leaving 21 bases between them. CDR1 KGHDR and CDR2 SFDVKD come from the germline V gene.

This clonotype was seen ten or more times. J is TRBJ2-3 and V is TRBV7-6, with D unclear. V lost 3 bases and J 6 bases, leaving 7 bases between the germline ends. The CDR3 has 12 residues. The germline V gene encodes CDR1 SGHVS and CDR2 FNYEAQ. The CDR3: CASSFPSDTQYF. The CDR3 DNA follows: TGTGCCAGCAGCTTTCCGTCGGATACGCAGTATTTT.

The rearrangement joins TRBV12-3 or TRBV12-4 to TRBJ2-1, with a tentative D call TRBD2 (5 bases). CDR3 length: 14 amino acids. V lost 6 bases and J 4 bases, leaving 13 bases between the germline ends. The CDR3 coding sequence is TGTGCCAGCAGCGCTAGCCAGCATTACAATGAGCAGTTCTTC. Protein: CASSASQHYNEQFF.

The CDR3 DNA reads as TGTGCCAGTGGCGTAAGGGTCACAGATACGCAGTATTTT. This codes for CASGVRVTDTQYF. The rearrangement uses TRBV19 and TRBJ2-3; D unclear. There are 13 residues in the CDR3. Germline-derived CDR1 and CDR2 are LNHDA and SQIVND (reference sequence). V was shortened by 8 bases and J by 2 bases, with 11 bases between the two germline ends.

CDR3 protein: CASSPLRTGIRGQFF. The CDR3 DNA follows: TGCGCCAGCAGCCCCCTAAGGACAGGGATCAGGGGGCAGTTCTTC. The chain couples TRBV5-1 to TRBJ2-1; 8 bases are a match to TRBD1. The V gene end was trimmed by 4 bases and the J gene end by 12 bases; junction bases not matched to a gene: 15. This CDR3 has 15 amino acids. Germline V gene data show CDR1 as SGHRS and CDR2 as YFSETQ.

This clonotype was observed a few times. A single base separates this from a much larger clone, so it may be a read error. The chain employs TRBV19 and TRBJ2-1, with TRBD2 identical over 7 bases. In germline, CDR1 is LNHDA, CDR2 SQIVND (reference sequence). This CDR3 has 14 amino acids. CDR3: CVSSSGRALNEQFF. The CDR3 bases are TGTGTCAGTAGTAGTGGGAGGGCCCTAAATGAGCAGTTCTTC. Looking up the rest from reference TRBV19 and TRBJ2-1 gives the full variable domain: DGGITQSPKYLFRKEGQNVTLSCEQNLNHDAMYWYRQDPGQGLRLIYYSQIVNDFQKGDIAEGYSVSREKKESFPLTVTSAQKNPTAFYLCVSSSGRALNEQFFGPGTRLTVL.

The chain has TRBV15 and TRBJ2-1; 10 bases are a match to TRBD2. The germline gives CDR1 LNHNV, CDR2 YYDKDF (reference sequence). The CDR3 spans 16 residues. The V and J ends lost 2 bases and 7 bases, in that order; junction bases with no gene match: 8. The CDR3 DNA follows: TGTGCCACCAGCAGACCTAGCGGGGGCAAACCTAATGAGCAGTTCTTC. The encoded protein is CATSRPSGGKPNEQFF.

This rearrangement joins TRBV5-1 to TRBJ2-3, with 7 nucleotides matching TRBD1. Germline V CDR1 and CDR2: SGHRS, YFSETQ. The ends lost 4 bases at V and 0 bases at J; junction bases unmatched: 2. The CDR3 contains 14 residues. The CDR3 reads CASSETGSTDTQYF. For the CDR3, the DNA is TGCGCCAGCAGCGAGACAGGGAGCACAGATACGCAGTATTTT.

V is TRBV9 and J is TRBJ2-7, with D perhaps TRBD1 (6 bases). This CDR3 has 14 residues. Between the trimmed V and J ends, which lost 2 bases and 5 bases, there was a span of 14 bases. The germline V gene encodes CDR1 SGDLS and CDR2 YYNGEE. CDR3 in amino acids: CASSVEGTIDEQYF. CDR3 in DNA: TGTGCCAGCAGCGTCGAAGGGACAATAGACGAGCAGTACTTC.